This T cell receptor (beta chain) was retrieved from a study of CD8+CD57+ T cells in acquired aplastic anemia. The CDR3 has 12 residues. Trimming took 3 bases from V and 10 from J, leaving 10 bases between them. The germline CDR1 and CDR2 sequences are SEHNR and FQNEAQ (reference sequence). Study-level results: Patients and controls had CD8+ Simpson's diversity values that were not significantly distinct.

Only patients with CD8+CD57+ cell expansion on flow cytometry were chosen for sequencing. Profiles of TCR beta VDJ and CDR3 were generated from a genomic DNA template. TCRdb called the reads again in MiXCR, with one record for every CDR3 protein. Of under 200,000 distinct CDR3 sequences listed, 70% to 75% are singletons. As to this clonotype: Its target is unknown.

Material for sequencing was sorted CD4+, CD8+, or CD8+CD57+ T cells (not recorded which) from PBMCs. The TCR originated in a human donor with aplastic anemia. The V and J genes are TRBV7-9 and TRBJ2-1; D call uncertain. The CDR3 region has the DNA TGTGCCAGCAGCTTTCGCCCCGCGGAGCAGTTCTTC. This gives the protein CASSFRPAEQFF.